The source of this TCR beta chain is a study of shared clonotypes between healthy human individuals. Study-wide context: CD4 naive and memory got three plates each, CD8 naive two, CD8 memory one. Study-wide results and limits: Some clonotypes were shared by all four sorted-subset donors, while others were not shared. The non-shared ones had lower generation probabilities than the shared ones. Although depth was large, rarefaction showed that sequencing of the sorted subsets was incomplete.

Several immunoSEQ 96-well plates shared each subset's DNA, each plate a replicate. Data came from immunoSEQ multiplex PCR; TCRdb stores just in-frame clones and leaves some out. The repertoire holds approximately 2.5 million clones, with roughly nine tenths as singletons. A single count supports this clone. Its specificity is unknown. V was cut by 3 bases and J by 3 bases, with 7 bases left in between. In germline, CDR1 is SGHDT, CDR2 YYEEEE. The CDR3 has 12 amino acids. The sample consisted of naive CD4+ T cells sorted from blood. Regarding subset: CD45RA+ positively selected. This chain uses TRBV5-6 with TRBJ2-7; TRBD2 is a possible D gene (5 bases). The receptor was derived from a man aged 18 to 35 in good health. This CDR3 is CASSYEGYEQYF. The CDR3 nucleotides are TGTGCCAGCAGCTACGAGGGCTACGAGCAGTACTTC. The complete variable domain, with remaining parts taken from reference TRBV5-6 and TRBJ2-7, reads DAGVTQSPTHLIKTRGQQVTLRCSPKSGHDTVSWYQQALGQGPQFIFQYYEEEERQRGNFPDRFSGHQFPNYSSELNVNALLLGDSALYLCASSYEGYEQYFGPGTRLTVT.